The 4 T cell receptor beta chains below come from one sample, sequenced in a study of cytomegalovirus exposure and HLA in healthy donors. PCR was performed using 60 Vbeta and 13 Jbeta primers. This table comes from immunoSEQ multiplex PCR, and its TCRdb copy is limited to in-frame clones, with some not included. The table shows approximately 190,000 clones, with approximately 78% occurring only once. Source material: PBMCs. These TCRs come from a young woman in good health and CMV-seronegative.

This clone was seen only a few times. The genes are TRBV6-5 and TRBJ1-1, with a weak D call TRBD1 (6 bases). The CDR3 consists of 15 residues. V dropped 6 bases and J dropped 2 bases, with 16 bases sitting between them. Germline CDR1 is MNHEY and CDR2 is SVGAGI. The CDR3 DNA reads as TGTGCCAGCAGCGCTGACAGGCGACATAACACTGAAGCTTTCTTT. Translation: CASSADRRHNTEAFF.

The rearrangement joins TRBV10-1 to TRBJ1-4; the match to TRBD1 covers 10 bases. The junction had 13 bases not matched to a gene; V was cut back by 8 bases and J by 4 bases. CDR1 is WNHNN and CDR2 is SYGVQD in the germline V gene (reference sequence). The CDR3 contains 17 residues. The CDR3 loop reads CASAPGTGEVGNEKLFF. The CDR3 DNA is TGCGCCAGCGCTCCCGGGACAGGGGAAGTGGGTAATGAAAAACTGTTTTTT.

CDR3 DNA sequence: TGTGCCAGCAGCTTGGACGGGAAAGGGCTCTTTGGAACTGAAGCTTTCTTT. This translates into CASSLDGKGLFGTEAFF. The chain recombines TRBV5-6 with TRBJ1-1; D remains unclear. This CDR3 region has 17 residues. Trimming pared 0 bases from V and 5 bases from J, leaving 20 bases between. Germline CDR1 and CDR2: SGHDT and YYEEEE. Complete variable domain (other parts from reference TRBV5-6 and TRBJ1-1): DAGVTQSPTHLIKTRGQQVTLRCSPKSGHDTVSWYQQALGQGPQFIFQYYEEEERQRGNFPDRFSGHQFPNYSSELNVNALLLGDSALYLCASSLDGKGLFGTEAFFGQGTRLTVV.

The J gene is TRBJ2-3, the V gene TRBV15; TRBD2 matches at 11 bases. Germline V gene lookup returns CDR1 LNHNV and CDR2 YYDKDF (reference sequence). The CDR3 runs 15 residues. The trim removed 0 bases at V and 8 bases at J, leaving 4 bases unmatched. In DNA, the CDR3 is TGTGCCACCAGCAGAGATACTAGCGGGAGCGGTACGCAGTATTTT. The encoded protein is CATSRDTSGSGTQYF.